Below, 18 T cell receptor beta chains from the same sample are listed, as sequenced in a study of T cells after yellow fever vaccination. Each CDR3 protein gets one entry after TCRdb re-called the 5' RACE reads with MiXCR. The data show about 340,000 distinct CDR3 sequences, 8.7% seen once. The input for sequencing was PBMCs, taken on the day of the first yellow fever vaccination. The receptors stem from a man younger than 30 who received the YFV17D yellow fever vaccine.

The chain carries TRBV7-2 and TRBJ1-4, with 9 bases aligning to TRBD1. The germline CDR1 and CDR2 sequences are SGHTA and FQGNSA. V trimming: 5 bases; J trimming: 2 bases; junction bases outside the gene matches: 3. CDR3 length: 15 residues. The chain's CDR3 is CASSKQGATNEKLFF. The DNA of the CDR3 is TGTGCCAGCAGCAAACAGGGGGCGACTAATGAAAAACTGTTTTTT.

This clonotype was observed a few times. The rearrangement uses TRBV4-1 and TRBJ1-1; the D is unclear. There are 13 residues in the CDR3. Germline V gives CDR1 MGHRA, CDR2 YSYEKL. Deletions cut 1 base from V and 7 bases from J, with 10 bases between. CDR3 sequence: CASSQVTGFEAFF. In DNA form, the CDR3 reads TGCGCCAGCAGCCAAGTAACCGGTTTTGAAGCTTTCTTT.

At least ten counts were recorded for this clonotype. J is TRBJ2-1 and V is TRBV6-5; 9 bases match TRBD1. With V trimmed by 0 bases and J by 3 bases, 3 bases remained unmatched. Looked up from germline, CDR1 is MNHEY and CDR2 is SVGAGI. The CDR3 spans 16 residues. CDR3 sequence: CASSYSRDRVYNEQFF. CDR3 nucleotide sequence: TGTGCCAGCAGTTACTCGAGGGACAGGGTCTACAATGAGCAGTTCTTC.

In this sample, this clonotype turned up a few times. The CDR3 region is CASSWPPRDTEAFF. The CDR3 coding sequence is TGTGCCAGCAGTTGGCCCCCGAGGGACACTGAAGCTTTCTTT. This chain links TRBV6-5 with TRBJ1-1; D is undetermined. The V and J ends lost 4 bases and 3 bases respectively, with 12 bases between them. From germline, CDR1 is MNHEY and CDR2 SVGAGI. This CDR3 has 14 amino acids.

The chain carries TRBV20-1 and TRBJ1-2; no definite D call. This CDR3 is 14 amino acids long. Trimming left V 6 bases short and J 4 bases short, with 18 bases between. CDR1 DFQATT and CDR2 SNEGSKA come from the germline V gene (reference sequence). CDR3 in DNA: TGCAGTGCGGATCACCCAACAGTCCTCTATGGCTACACCTTC. Translation: CSADHPTVLYGYTF.

The chain carries TRBV6-2 or TRBV6-3 and TRBJ2-3; tentatively, D is TRBD2 (6 bases). V lost 5 bases and J lost 2, with 11 bases in between. Per the germline V gene, CDR1 is MNHEY and CDR2 is SVGEGT. The CDR3 contains 14 residues. In DNA, the CDR3 is TGTGCCAGCAGTCGCCGGGACTTCACAGATACGCAGTATTTT. It specifies CASSRRDFTDTQYF.

This chain connects TRBV7-2 to TRBJ2-5; 8 bases fit TRBD2. Trimming cost V 5 bases and J 5 bases; bases outside gene matches: 13. The CDR3 length is 16 residues. Germline V gene lookup returns CDR1 SGHTA and CDR2 FQGNSA. The CDR3 DNA reads as TGTGCCAGCAGCCCGTGGACTAGCTCCTACACTGAGACCCAGTACTTC. Translating it yields CASSPWTSSYTETQYF.

The chain carries TRBV29-1 and TRBJ2-7, with 7 bases matching TRBD2. Trimming removed 8 bases from V and 3 bases from J; junction bases left unmatched: 7. The CDR3 has 12 residues. CDR1 is SQVTM, CDR2 ANQGSEA, per germline. The CDR3 spells CSYGKRGYEQYF. The CDR3 DNA reads as TGCAGCTATGGGAAGCGGGGCTACGAGCAGTACTTC.

The V gene is TRBV12-3 or TRBV12-4, the J gene TRBJ1-1; D perhaps matches TRBD1 (6 bases). V was cut by 6 bases and J by 1 base, with 9 bases left in between. CDR3 size: 13 residues. The CDR3 DNA reads as TGTGCCAGCAGCAACAGGGAGAACACTGAAGCTTTCTTT. Protein product: CASSNRENTEAFF.

CDR3 nucleotides: TGTGCCAGCAGTTTACGGGTTTACGGAGCGACAGATACGCAGTATTTT. Residues: CASSLRVYGATDTQYF. V is TRBV12-3 or TRBV12-4 and J is TRBJ2-3; D is ambiguous. The V and J ends lost 2 bases and 3 bases respectively, with 15 bases between them. This CDR3 has 16 amino acids.

This clonotype was counted a few times. The chain couples TRBV5-1 to TRBJ2-5, with 11 positions matching TRBD1. The CDR3 has 14 amino acids. Germline assignment: CDR1 SGHRS and CDR2 YFSETQ. The V gene end was trimmed by 4 bases and the J gene end by 3 bases; junction bases not matched to a gene: 2. CDR3 region: CASSRTGGEETQYF. The CDR3 DNA reads TGCGCCAGCAGCCGGACAGGGGGCGAAGAGACCCAGTACTTC.

The rearrangement joins TRBV5-4 to TRBJ2-3; TRBD2 agrees at 8 bases. The CDR3 spans 15 residues. The V and J ends lost 5 bases and 0 bases, in that order; junction bases with no gene match: 5. Germline V gene data show CDR1 as SGHNT and CDR2 as YYREEE (reference sequence). The CDR3 here is CASRGTRPSTDTQYF. The CDR3 coding sequence is TGTGCCAGCAGGGGGACTAGACCTAGCACAGATACGCAGTATTTT.

This clonotype was detected only a few times. The rearrangement uses TRBV7-9 and TRBJ1-2; D unclear. The V gene's germline CDR1 is SEHNR and CDR2 FQNEAQ (reference sequence). V was trimmed by 4 bases and J by 5 bases, leaving 14 bases between them. The CDR3 runs to 14 residues. The CDR3 DNA reads TGTGCCAGCAGCTCCGGGCCCCGGAGGTATGGCTACACCTTC. Translating it yields CASSSGPRRYGYTF.

CDR3 DNA sequence: TGTGCCAGCAGCGTACATCAGCCCCAGCATTTT. Amino acid sequence: CASSVHQPQHF. The V gene is TRBV7-9, the J gene TRBJ1-5; D uncertain. Germline assignment: CDR1 SEHNR and CDR2 FQNEAQ (reference sequence). Between the trimmed V and J ends, which lost 5 bases and 5 bases, there was a span of 4 bases. This CDR3 region has 11 residues.

In its sample, this clonotype was seen many times. The chain recombines TRBV7-9 with TRBJ2-7; possibly TRBD1 for D (6 bases). Germline values: CDR1 SEHNR, CDR2 FQNEAQ (reference sequence). CDR3 size: 12 residues. V was shortened by 5 bases and J by 3 bases, with 8 bases between the two germline ends. The CDR3 protein is CASSRDNYEQYF. In DNA, the CDR3 is TGTGCCAGCAGCCGGGACAACTACGAGCAGTACTTC.

The chain joins TRBV7-6 to TRBJ2-7; 9 bases fit TRBD2. The CDR3 is made up of 15 amino acids. Germline V gene data show CDR1 as SGHVS and CDR2 as FNYEAQ. V lost 5 bases, J lost 4 bases, and 9 bases stayed unmatched. The CDR3 here is CASSPGGGAKYEQYF. The CDR3 coding sequence is TGTGCCAGCAGCCCGGGCGGGGGGGCGAAGTACGAGCAGTACTTC.

There are many counts of this clonotype. J is TRBJ2-3 and V is TRBV5-1, with D perhaps being TRBD1 or TRBD2 (5 bases each). Germline-derived CDR1 and CDR2 are SGHRS and YFSETQ. The V gene lost 5 bases and the J gene lost 5 bases, with 21 bases spanning the gap. CDR3 length: 16 amino acids. The CDR3 DNA sequence: TGCGCCAGCAGGAACGGGGCCAGGGTTTATCAAGATACGCAGTATTTT. Translating gives CASRNGARVYQDTQYF.

This clonotype was counted only a few times. The chain recombines TRBV6-1 with TRBJ1-3; the D is unclear. Trimming pared 2 bases from V and 1 base from J, leaving 9 bases between. Germline V gene data show CDR1 as MNHNS and CDR2 as SASEGT. The CDR3 is made up of 15 amino acids. As DNA, the CDR3 is TGTGCCAGCAGTGAAAGAATGTTTTCTGGAAACACCATATATTTT. Translation gives CASSERMFSGNTIYF.